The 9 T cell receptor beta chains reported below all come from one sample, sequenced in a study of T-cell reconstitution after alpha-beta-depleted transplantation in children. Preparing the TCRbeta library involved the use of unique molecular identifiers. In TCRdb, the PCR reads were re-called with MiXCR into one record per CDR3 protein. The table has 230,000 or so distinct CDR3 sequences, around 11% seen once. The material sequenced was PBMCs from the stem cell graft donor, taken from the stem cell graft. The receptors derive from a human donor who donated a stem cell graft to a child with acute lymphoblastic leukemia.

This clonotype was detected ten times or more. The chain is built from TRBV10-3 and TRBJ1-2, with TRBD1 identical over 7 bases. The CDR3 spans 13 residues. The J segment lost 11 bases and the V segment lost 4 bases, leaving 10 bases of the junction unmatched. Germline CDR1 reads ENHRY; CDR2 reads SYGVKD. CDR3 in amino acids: CAISGTGSEKYTF. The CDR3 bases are TGTGCCATCAGTGGGACAGGCTCGGAGAAGTACACCTTC.

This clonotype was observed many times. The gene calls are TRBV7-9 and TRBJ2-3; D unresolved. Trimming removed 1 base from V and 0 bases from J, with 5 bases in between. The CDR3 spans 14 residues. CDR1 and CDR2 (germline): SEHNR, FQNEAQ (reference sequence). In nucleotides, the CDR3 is TGTGCCAGCAGCTTAGATGGGAGCACAGATACGCAGTATTTT. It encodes CASSLDGSTDTQYF.

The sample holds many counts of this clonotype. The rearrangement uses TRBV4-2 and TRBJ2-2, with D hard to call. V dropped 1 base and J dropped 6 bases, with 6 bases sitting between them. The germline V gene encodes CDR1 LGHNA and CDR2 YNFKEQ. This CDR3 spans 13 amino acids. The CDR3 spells CASSQGSSGELFF. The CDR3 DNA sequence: TGTGCCAGCAGCCAAGGATCGTCCGGGGAGCTGTTTTTT.

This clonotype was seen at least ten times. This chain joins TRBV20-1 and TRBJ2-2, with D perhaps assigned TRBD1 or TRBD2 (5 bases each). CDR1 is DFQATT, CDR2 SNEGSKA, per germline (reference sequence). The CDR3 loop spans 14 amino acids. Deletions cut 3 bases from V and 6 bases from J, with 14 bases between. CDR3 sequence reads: CSASRGSAPGELFF. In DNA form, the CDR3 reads TGCAGTGCTAGTCGGGGCTCTGCCCCCGGGGAGCTGTTTTTT.

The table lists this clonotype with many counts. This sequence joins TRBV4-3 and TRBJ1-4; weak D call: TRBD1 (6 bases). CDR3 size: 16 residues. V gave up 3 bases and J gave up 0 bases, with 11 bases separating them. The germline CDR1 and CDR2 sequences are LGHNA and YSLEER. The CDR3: CASSQGGQTTNEKLFF. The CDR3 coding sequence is TGCGCCAGCAGCCAGGGCGGACAGACAACTAATGAAAAACTGTTTTTT.

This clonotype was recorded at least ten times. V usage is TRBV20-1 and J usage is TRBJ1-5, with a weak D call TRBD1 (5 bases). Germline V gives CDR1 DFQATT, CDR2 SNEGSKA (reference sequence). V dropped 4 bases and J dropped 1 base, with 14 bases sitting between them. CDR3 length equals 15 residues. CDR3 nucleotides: TGCAGTGCTATAGCAGGGAAAATCAGCAATCAGCCCCAGCATTTT. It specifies CSAIAGKISNQPQHF.

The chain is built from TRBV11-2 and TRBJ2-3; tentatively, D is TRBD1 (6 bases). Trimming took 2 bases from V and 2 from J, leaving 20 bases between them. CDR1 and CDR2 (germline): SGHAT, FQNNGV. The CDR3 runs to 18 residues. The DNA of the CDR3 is TGTGCCAGCAGCTTAATTCTTTGGACAGTTCATCCCACAGATACGCAGTATTTT. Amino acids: CASSLILWTVHPTDTQYF. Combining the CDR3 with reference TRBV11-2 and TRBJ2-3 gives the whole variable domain EAGVAQSPRYKIIEKRQSVAFWCNPISGHATLYWYQQILGQGPKLLIQFQNNGVVDDSQLPKDRFSAERLKGVDSTLKIQPAKLEDSAVYLCASSLILWTVHPTDTQYFGPGTRLTVL.

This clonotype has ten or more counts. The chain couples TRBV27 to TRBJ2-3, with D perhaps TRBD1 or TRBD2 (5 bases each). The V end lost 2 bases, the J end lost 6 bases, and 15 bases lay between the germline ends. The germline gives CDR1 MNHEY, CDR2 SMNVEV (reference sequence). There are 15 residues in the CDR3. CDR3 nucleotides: TGTGCCAGCAGTTTACAGGGAGAGGGTGCGGATACGCAGTATTTT. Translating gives CASSLQGEGADTQYF.

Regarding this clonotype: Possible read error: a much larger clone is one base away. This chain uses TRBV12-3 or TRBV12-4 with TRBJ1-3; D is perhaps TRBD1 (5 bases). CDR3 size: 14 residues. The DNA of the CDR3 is TGTGCCAGCCCGCGGGGGTACTCTGGAAACACCATGTATTTT. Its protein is CASPRGYSGNTMYF.